These 32 T cell receptor beta chains were sequenced from one sample in a study of OX40 agonist ivuxolimab in advanced cancers. This table comes from immunoSEQ multiplex PCR, and its TCRdb copy is limited to in-frame clones, with some not included. Counted here are about 28,000 clones, 70% to 80% occurring once; the ten biggest clones make up approximately 30%. The starting material was CD4+ or CD8+ T cells sorted from blood, obtained in a trial of the OX40 agonist ivuxolimab. These receptors were obtained from an adult with an advanced solid tumor such as melanoma, head and neck, liver or kidney cancer.

This sequence joins TRBV4-1 and TRBJ2-7; 8 bases agree with TRBD2. The CDR3 runs 18 residues. V lost 0 bases and J lost 0; bases outside the gene matches: 10. Germline lookup yields CDR1 MGHRA and CDR2 YSYEKL. The CDR3 here is CASSQDSRGGPLSYEQYF. CDR3 nucleotides: TGCGCCAGCAGCCAAGATTCTCGCGGGGGGCCCCTCTCCTACGAGCAGTACTTC.

Only a few counts were recorded for this clone. The rearrangement links TRBV6-5 to TRBJ2-5; D is ambiguous. Trimming shortened V by 5 bases and J by 4 bases, and 14 bases separated the two germline ends. Germline V CDR1 and CDR2: MNHEY, SVGAGI. This CDR3 contains 14 residues. CDR3 sequence (DNA): TGTGCCAGCAGTACTTTCGGGCGGCGAGAGACCCAGTACTTC. Translated: CASSTFGRRETQYF.

This clone has just a few counts. V and J are TRBV7-9 and TRBJ1-2; D unresolved. The CDR3 spans 12 residues. CDR1 SEHNR and CDR2 FQNEAQ come from the germline V gene (reference sequence). The ends were cut back, 1 base at V and 8 bases at J, with 8 bases in the middle. CDR3 in DNA: TGTGCCAGCAGCTTAGGGGAATACGGCTACACCTTC. This codes for CASSLGEYGYTF.

This chain links TRBV25-1 with TRBJ2-1; a possible D gene is TRBD2 (7 bases). The V and J ends lost 6 bases and 1 base respectively, with 16 bases between them. CDR1 MGHDK and CDR2 SYGVNS come from the germline V gene. CDR3 length: 16 amino acids. Written as DNA, the CDR3 is TGTGCCAGCAGGAGATCAGGGGAGGGATCCTACAATGAGCAGTTCTTC. Protein sequence: CASRRSGEGSYNEQFF. The whole variable domain, remainder taken from reference TRBV25-1 and TRBJ2-1, is EADIYQTPRYLVIGTGKKITLECSQTMGHDKMYWYQQDPGMELHLIHYSYGVNSTEKGDLSSESTVSRIRTEHFPLTLESARPSHTSQYLCASRRSGEGSYNEQFFGPGTRLTVL.

The CDR3 loop is CASSPVQGGAYEQYF. The CDR3 region has the DNA TGCGCCAGCAGTCCTGTCCAGGGTGGGGCCTACGAGCAGTACTTC. The V call is TRBV5-1, the J call TRBJ2-7; a possible D gene is TRBD1 (5 bases). V lost 5 bases and J 2 bases, leaving 17 bases between the germline ends. The CDR3 extends over 15 amino acids. Germline loops: CDR1 SGHRS, CDR2 YFSETQ. The full variable domain, completed using reference TRBV5-1 and TRBJ2-7, is KAGVTQTPRYLIKTRGQQVTLSCSPISGHRSVSWYQQTPGQGLQFLFEYFSETQRNKGNFPGRFSGRQFSNSRSEMNVSTLELGDSALYLCASSPVQGGAYEQYFGPGTRLTVT.

The sample holds a few counts of this clone. The J gene is TRBJ2-4, the V gene TRBV7-8; D may match TRBD1 or TRBD2 (5 bases each). Deletions cut 5 bases from V and 8 bases from J, with 19 bases between. Germline loops: CDR1 SGHVS, CDR2 FQNEAQ. The CDR3 length is 15 residues. As DNA, the CDR3 is TGTGCCAGCAGCCGGGACGGAATTGCCATCGACATTCAGTACTTC. Encoded protein: CASSRDGIAIDIQYF.

The chain carries TRBV28 and TRBJ1-4, with 7 bases fitting TRBD1. The CDR3 is 18 residues long. V was clipped by 5 bases and J by 2 bases; unmatched bases: 14. Germline CDR1 reads MDHEN; CDR2 reads SYDVKM. CDR3: CASSPYSTGTRTNEKLFF. The CDR3, as DNA: TGTGCCAGCAGTCCATACTCGACAGGGACCCGGACTAATGAAAAACTGTTTTTT. Together with reference TRBV28 and TRBJ1-4, the CDR3 gives the full variable domain: DVKVTQSSRYLVKRTGEKVFLECVQDMDHENMFWYRQDPGLGLRLIYFSYDVKMKEKGDIPEGYSVSREKKERFSLILESASTNQTSMYLCASSPYSTGTRTNEKLFFGSGTQLSVL.

The chain joins TRBV29-1 to TRBJ2-7; D uncertain. CDR3 size: 13 residues. Per germline, CDR1 SQVTM and CDR2 ANQGSEA. The CDR3 coding sequence is TGCAGTTTTGCAGACGCCAACTCCTACGAGCAGTACTTC. This sequence encodes CSFADANSYEQYF.

This clone was detected once. The V and J genes are TRBV2 and TRBJ2-7; D could derive from TRBD1 or TRBD2 (5 bases each). The CDR3 has 14 residues. V dropped 10 bases and J dropped 4 bases, with 20 bases sitting between them. Germline V lookup: CDR1 SNHLY, CDR2 FYNNEI. The CDR3 loop is CAILRASRVYEQYF. The CDR3 nucleotides are TGTGCCATCCTCAGGGCTAGCCGGGTGTACGAGCAGTACTTC.

This rearrangement joins TRBV11-2 to TRBJ2-7; no clear D gene. Germline V CDR1 and CDR2: SGHAT, FQNNGV. The V gene lost 2 bases and the J gene lost 5 bases, with 7 bases spanning the gap. This CDR3 is built from 12 residues. The CDR3 region is CASSLRSDEQYF. The CDR3 DNA sequence: TGTGCCAGCAGCTTAAGGTCAGACGAGCAGTACTTC.

The V and J genes are TRBV10-1 and TRBJ2-3, with 7 bases fitting TRBD2. V was clipped by 4 bases and J by 2 bases; unmatched bases: 9. This CDR3 has 16 amino acids. Germline CDR1 WNHNN, CDR2 SYGVQD (reference sequence). The CDR3 region has the DNA TGCGCCAGCAGTGGTCCACCAACTAGCGACACAGATACGCAGTATTTT. Translating it yields CASSGPPTSDTDTQYF.

V is TRBV9 and J is TRBJ2-7; no reliable D call. Germline V gives CDR1 SGDLS, CDR2 YYNGEE. The CDR3 sequence is 14 residues long. Trimming shortened V by 0 bases and J by 1 base, and 8 bases separated the two germline ends. Written as DNA, the CDR3 is TGTGCCAGCAGCGTAGCGACCAGTTCCTACGAGCAGTACTTC. Protein: CASSVATSSYEQYF.

This chain links TRBV7-2 with TRBJ2-3; D not certain. This CDR3 contains 15 residues. CDR1 and CDR2 from the germline V gene are SGHTA and FQGNSA. V was cut by 4 bases and J by 6 bases, with 17 bases left in between. This CDR3 is CASSYSNRARDTQYF. The CDR3 DNA is TGTGCCAGCAGCTACTCGAATAGGGCTCGGGATACGCAGTATTTT.

This clone occurred a few times. CDR3 in amino acids: CASSTLGRSTYEQYF. CDR3 DNA: TGCGCCAGCAGCACCCTTGGACGGTCCACCTACGAGCAGTACTTC. This chain uses TRBV5-1 with TRBJ2-7; D remains unclear. Germline V CDR1 and CDR2: SGHRS, YFSETQ. Trimming shortened V by 4 bases and J by 2 bases, and 16 bases separated the two germline ends. The CDR3 has 15 residues.

V and J are TRBV4-1 and TRBJ2-1, with TRBD2 matching over 8 bases. J lost 6 bases, V lost 0 bases, and 7 bases had no gene match. The length of the CDR3 is 16 residues. The germline V gene has CDR1 MGHRA and CDR2 YSYEKL. CDR3 nucleotides: TGCGCCAGCAGCCAAGAATGGTCCGGGGGGGCCAATGAGCAGTTCTTC. It translates to CASSQEWSGGANEQFF.

The CDR3 region is CASSWTGNTGELFF. The CDR3 DNA is TGTGCCAGCAGCTGGACAGGGAACACCGGGGAGCTGTTTTTT. This chain joins TRBV11-3 and TRBJ2-2, with TRBD1 matching 7 bases. With 4 bases clipped from V and 1 base from J, the junction kept 0 bases outside the gene matches. The germline V gene has CDR1 SGHNT and CDR2 YENEEA. This CDR3 contains 14 residues.

This sequence joins TRBV6-4 and TRBJ2-1, with TRBD2 identical over 11 bases. CDR3 length: 19 amino acids. In germline, CDR1 is MRHNA, CDR2 SNTAGT. The V segment lost 0 bases and the J segment 0 bases; nucleotides outside the gene matches: 7. CDR3 DNA sequence: TGTGCCAGCAGTGACTCGGAGACTAGCGGGAATAGCTCCTACAATGAGCAGTTCTTC. This gives the protein CASSDSETSGNSSYNEQFF.

The V gene is TRBV29-1, the J gene TRBJ2-7, with 7 bases lining up with TRBD2. V dropped 6 bases and J dropped 1; count of bases not matched to a gene: 9. The length of the CDR3 is 14 residues. Germline values: CDR1 SQVTM, CDR2 ANQGSEA. The CDR3 DNA sequence: TGCAGCGTACTTCCATTGCGGGGGTCCTACGAGCAGTACTTC. Translated: CSVLPLRGSYEQYF.

This clone was picked up one time. The gene calls are TRBV23-1 and TRBJ1-1; no definite D call. TRBV23-1 is recorded as an ORF, its role being uncertain. V was shortened by 3 bases and J by 0 bases, with 8 bases between the two germline ends. This CDR3 comprises 14 residues. For the CDR3, the DNA is TGCGCCAGCAGTCAGACGGGGATGAACACTGAAGCTTTCTTT. Translating gives CASSQTGMNTEAFF.

The rearrangement links TRBV6-5 to TRBJ1-1; tentative D call: TRBD1 (5 bases). Trimming stripped 0 bases from V and 4 bases from J, with 9 bases between. Germline V gene sequence: CDR1 MNHEY, CDR2 SVGAGI. This CDR3 spans 14 amino acids. As DNA, the CDR3 is TGTGCCAGCAGTTACTCTTCGGGGGGCACTGAAGCTTTCTTT. This encodes CASSYSSGGTEAFF.

The chain has TRBV4-1 and TRBJ2-6, with 11 bases fitting TRBD2. V was pared by 0 bases and J by 3 bases, with 7 bases of the junction left unmatched. The V gene's germline CDR1 is MGHRA and CDR2 YSYEKL. The CDR3 is 19 amino acids. For the CDR3, the DNA is TGCGCCAGCAGCCAAGAACGAACTAGCGGGAGCGGTGGGGCCAACGTCCTGACTTTC. Translating it yields CASSQERTSGSGGANVLTF.

V and J are TRBV15 and TRBJ2-5, with TRBD2 matching 7 bases. This CDR3 spans 17 amino acids. Germline values: CDR1 LNHNV, CDR2 YYDKDF (reference sequence). V dropped 2 bases and J dropped 2; count of bases not matched to a gene: 11. The CDR3 is CATSRPRTRPEQETQYF. CDR3 DNA: TGTGCCACCAGCAGACCCCGGACTAGACCTGAGCAAGAGACCCAGTACTTC.

This rearrangement joins TRBV29-1 to TRBJ2-1; D possibly corresponds to TRBD1 (5 bases). The CDR3 sequence is 16 residues long. The germline V gene encodes CDR1 SQVTM and CDR2 ANQGSEA. V shed 0 bases and J shed 5 bases, with 17 bases lying between them. CDR3: CSVEELGQGFDNEQFF. The CDR3 DNA reads TGCAGCGTTGAAGAATTGGGCCAGGGTTTCGACAATGAGCAGTTCTTC.

The J gene is TRBJ2-3, the V gene TRBV2; 12 bases match TRBD2. CDR1 is SNHLY, CDR2 FYNNEI, per germline. The CDR3 runs 15 residues. Trimming removed 8 bases from V and 2 bases from J; junction bases left unmatched: 5. This CDR3 reads CASLAGGSNTDTQYF. CDR3 coding DNA: TGTGCCAGCCTAGCGGGGGGGAGTAACACAGATACGCAGTATTTT.

The gene calls are TRBV11-2 and TRBJ2-1; D is unclear. Trimming cost V 3 bases and J 0 bases, with 12 bases left between them. Germline V lookup: CDR1 SGHAT, CDR2 FQNNGV. This CDR3 has 16 residues. The DNA for the CDR3 is TGTGCCAGCAGCTTGGCGTGGGGTAGCTCCTACAATGAGCAGTTCTTC. Residues: CASSLAWGSSYNEQFF. The complete variable domain, with remaining parts taken from reference TRBV11-2 and TRBJ2-1, reads EAGVAQSPRYKIIEKRQSVAFWCNPISGHATLYWYQQILGQGPKLLIQFQNNGVVDDSQLPKDRFSAERLKGVDSTLKIQPAKLEDSAVYLCASSLAWGSSYNEQFFGPGTRLTVL.

CDR3 protein: CAISESPNRDGTYEQYF. The CDR3 nucleotides read TGTGCCATCAGTGAGTCGCCCAACCGGGACGGAACCTACGAGCAGTACTTC. The genes are TRBV10-3 and TRBJ2-7; possibly TRBD1 or TRBD2 for D (5 bases each). The germline gives CDR1 ENHRY, CDR2 SYGVKD. The CDR3 contains 17 residues. The V end lost 0 bases, the J end lost 2 bases, and 17 bases lay between the germline ends.

The V gene is TRBV19, the J gene TRBJ1-1; TRBD1 is a possible D gene (5 bases). From germline, CDR1 is LNHDA and CDR2 SQIVND (reference sequence). Trimming took 8 bases from V and 1 from J, leaving 11 bases between them. CDR3 length: 13 amino acids. The DNA of the CDR3 is TGTGCCAGTCAACTTAGGGGGAACACTGAAGCTTTCTTT. Protein: CASQLRGNTEAFF.

The count of this clone is one. The gene calls are TRBV7-3 and TRBJ2-1, with 8 bases fitting TRBD1. The CDR3 is 14 residues long. V shed 5 bases, J shed 7 bases, and the junction held 7 bases outside the gene matches. Germline assignment: CDR1 SGHTA and CDR2 FQGTGA. CDR3 DNA: TGTGCCAGCAGCCCGACAGGGGCACTAAATGAGCAGTTCTTC. Protein product: CASSPTGALNEQFF.

CDR3 nucleotides: TGTGCCAGCAGCGTAGCGTCGGGACTAGCGGGTGAAGAGACCCAGTACTTC. This encodes CASSVASGLAGEETQYF. V and J are TRBV9 and TRBJ2-5, with TRBD2 matching over 12 bases. The CDR3 runs 17 residues. After removal of 0 bases from V and 3 bases from J, the junction contained 6 bases not matched to a gene. CDR1 and CDR2 from the germline V gene are SGDLS and YYNGEE.

The chain is built from TRBV6-5 and TRBJ2-1, with 9 bases lining up with TRBD2. The J segment lost 0 bases and the V segment lost 4 bases, leaving 1 base of the junction unmatched. This CDR3 has 15 residues. The germline CDR1 and CDR2 sequences are MNHEY and SVGAGI. The chain's CDR3 is CASSFSGGSYNEQFF. CDR3 nucleotide sequence: TGTGCCAGCAGTTTTAGCGGGGGCTCCTACAATGAGCAGTTCTTC.

V usage is TRBV19 and J usage is TRBJ1-1; tentative D call: TRBD1 (6 bases). The CDR3 has 16 amino acids. CDR1 is LNHDA, CDR2 SQIVND, per germline (reference sequence). V lost 5 bases, J lost 3 bases, and 19 bases lay in between. CDR3 sequence: CASSAGTTLGYTEAFF. CDR3 DNA sequence: TGTGCCAGTAGTGCCGGGACAACCTTAGGCTACACTGAAGCTTTCTTT.

This rearrangement joins TRBV7-8 to TRBJ2-7; 9 bases agree with TRBD2. After removal of 4 bases from V and 3 bases from J, the junction contained 10 bases not matched to a gene. CDR3 length: 16 residues. From germline, CDR1 is SGHVS and CDR2 FQNEAQ. As DNA, the CDR3 is TGTGCCAGCAGCTCACCCCAGGGTAGCGGGAGCTACGAGCAGTACTTC. Translating gives CASSSPQGSGSYEQYF.